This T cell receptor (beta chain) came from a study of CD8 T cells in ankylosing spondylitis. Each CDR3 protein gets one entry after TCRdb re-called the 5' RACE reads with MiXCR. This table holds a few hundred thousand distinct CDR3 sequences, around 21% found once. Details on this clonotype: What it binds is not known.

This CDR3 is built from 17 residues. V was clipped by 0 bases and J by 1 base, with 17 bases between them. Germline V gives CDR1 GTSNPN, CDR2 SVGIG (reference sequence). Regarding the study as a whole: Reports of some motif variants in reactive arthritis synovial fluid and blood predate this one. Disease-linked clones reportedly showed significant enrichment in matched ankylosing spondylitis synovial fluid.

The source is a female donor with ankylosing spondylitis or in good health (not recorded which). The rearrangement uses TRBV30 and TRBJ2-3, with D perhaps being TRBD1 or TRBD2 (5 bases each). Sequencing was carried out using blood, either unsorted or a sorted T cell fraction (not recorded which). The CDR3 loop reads CAWSVGGVMWGTDTQYF. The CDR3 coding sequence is TGTGCCTGGAGTGTTGGGGGAGTGATGTGGGGCACAGATACGCAGTATTTT.